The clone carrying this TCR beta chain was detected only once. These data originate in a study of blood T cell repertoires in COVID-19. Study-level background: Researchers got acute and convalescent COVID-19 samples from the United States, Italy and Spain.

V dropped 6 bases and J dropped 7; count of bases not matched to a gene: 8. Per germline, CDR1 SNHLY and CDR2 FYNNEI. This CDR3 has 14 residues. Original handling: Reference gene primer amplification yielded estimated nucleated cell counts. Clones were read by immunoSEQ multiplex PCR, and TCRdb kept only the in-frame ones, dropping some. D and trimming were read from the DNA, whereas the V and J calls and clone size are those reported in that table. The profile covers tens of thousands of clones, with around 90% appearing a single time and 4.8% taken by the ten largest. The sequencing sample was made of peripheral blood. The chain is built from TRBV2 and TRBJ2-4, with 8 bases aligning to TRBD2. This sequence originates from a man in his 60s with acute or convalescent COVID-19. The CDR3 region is CASRPGTSLNIQYF. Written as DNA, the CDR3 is TGTGCCAGCAGACCAGGGACTAGTTTGAACATTCAGTACTTC.